This entry lists 28 T cell receptor beta chains sequenced from one sample in a study of T cell responses to AZD1222 COVID-19 vaccine. Using immunoSEQ multiplex PCR, the repertoire was profiled, and TCRdb retains in-frame clones only, with some absent. The sample contains roughly 140,000 clones, 82% of which appear only once. Source: peripheral blood, taken on day 0 of MenACWY control vaccination. The receptors originated from an adult in good health.

The chain uses TRBV5-1 and TRBJ2-2; 7 bases are a match to TRBD1. The CDR3 length is 15 residues. V shed 0 bases and J 3 bases; nucleotides not matched to a gene: 2. Germline values: CDR1 SGHRS, CDR2 YFSETQ. Here the CDR3 reads CASSLGQGDTGELFF. CDR3 DNA sequence: TGCGCCAGCAGCTTGGGACAGGGCGACACCGGGGAGCTGTTTTTT.

The chain joins TRBV5-4 to TRBJ1-5; 9 bases fit TRBD1. The V and J ends lost 6 bases and 3 bases, in that order; junction bases with no gene match: 13. CDR1 is SGHNT, CDR2 YYREEE, per germline (reference sequence). This CDR3 has 17 amino acids. CDR3 in DNA: TGTGCCAGCATCTCCGGGACAGGGTTTTTGTCCAATCAGCCCCAGCATTTT. Encoded protein: CASISGTGFLSNQPQHF.

This rearrangement joins TRBV19 to TRBJ2-7, with D uncertain. CDR3 length: 14 residues. CDR1 and CDR2 from the germline V gene are LNHDA and SQIVND (reference sequence). Trimming removed 3 bases at V and 2 bases at J, with 11 bases between. The CDR3 sequence: CASSIAVGPYEQYF. DNA for the CDR3: TGTGCCAGTAGTATTGCCGTCGGACCCTACGAGCAGTACTTC.

This chain links TRBV18 with TRBJ1-2; D not resolved. V lost 3 bases to trimming and J lost 3 bases, with 11 bases between them. The CDR3 consists of 14 residues. The germline gives CDR1 KGHSH, CDR2 LQKENI. CDR3 protein: CASSPSAEHYGYTF. CDR3 DNA sequence: TGTGCCAGCTCACCCTCGGCGGAGCACTATGGCTACACCTTC.

The chain joins TRBV6-1 to TRBJ1-2; no reliable D call. CDR1 and CDR2 from the germline V gene are MNHNS and SASEGT. V lost 1 base, J lost 5 bases, and 5 bases lay in between. The length of the CDR3 is 12 residues. CDR3: CASSEGLYGYTF. For the CDR3, the DNA is TGTGCCAGCAGTGAAGGGTTATATGGCTACACCTTC.

The genes are TRBV2 and TRBJ1-2; 7 nucleotides align to TRBD1. J gave up 5 bases and V 6 bases, and 6 bases lay outside the gene matches. Germline lookup yields CDR1 SNHLY and CDR2 FYNNEI. The CDR3 extends over 13 amino acids. The CDR3 region has the DNA TGTGCCAGCAGAGCAACAGGGGCATATGGCTACACCTTC. It translates to CASRATGAYGYTF.

The CDR3 loop is CASSPQGETQYF. The CDR3 DNA sequence: TGTGCCAGCAGCCCCCAGGGTGAGACCCAGTACTTC. V and J are TRBV3-1 (or the pseudogene TRBV3-2) and TRBJ2-5; D is perhaps TRBD1 (5 bases). Germline V gene data show CDR1 as LGHDT and CDR2 as YNNKEL (reference sequence). The CDR3 contains 12 residues. The V end was cut by 4 bases, the J end by 5 bases, with 8 bases between.

The chain recombines TRBV11-2 with TRBJ1-1, with D possibly matching TRBD1 (6 bases). Deletions cut 5 bases from V and 4 bases from J, with 14 bases between. The CDR3 is 14 amino acids. CDR1 and CDR2 (germline): SGHAT, FQNNGV. For the CDR3, the DNA is TGTGCCAGCAGCCCCTTCTTAGGGGGCACTGAAGCTTTCTTT. This encodes CASSPFLGGTEAFF.

The chain carries TRBV3-1 (or the pseudogene TRBV3-2) and TRBJ1-2, with a tentative D call TRBD1 (5 bases). V was trimmed by 5 bases and J by 2 bases, leaving 12 bases between them. Germline loops: CDR1 LGHDT, CDR2 YNNKEL (reference sequence). CDR3 size: 14 residues. The DNA for the CDR3 is TGTGCCAGCAGCGAGTCCGGGACCAACTATGGCTACACCTTC. This sequence encodes CASSESGTNYGYTF.

V is TRBV9 and J is TRBJ2-3, with 9 bases aligning to TRBD2. CDR3 length equals 16 residues. The germline gives CDR1 SGDLS, CDR2 YYNGEE. V dropped 0 bases and J dropped 4; count of bases not matched to a gene: 6. CDR3 coding DNA: TGTGCCAGCAGCGTAGGGGTAGCGGGGGTGGCAGATACGCAGTATTTT. Protein sequence: CASSVGVAGVADTQYF. The whole variable domain, filled in from reference TRBV9 and TRBJ2-3, reads DSGVTQTPKHLITATGQRVTLRCSPRSGDLSVYWYQQSLDQGLQFLIQYYNGEERAKGNILERFSAQQFPDLHSELNLSSLELGDSALYFCASSVGVAGVADTQYFGPGTRLTVL.

This rearrangement joins TRBV7-6 to TRBJ2-7; D is uncertain. The CDR3 is made up of 15 amino acids. V was pared by 5 bases and J by 4 bases, with 18 bases between. Germline CDR1 reads SGHVS; CDR2 reads FNYEAQ. CDR3 residues: CASSPSPGRSYEQYF. CDR3 bases: TGTGCCAGCAGCCCCTCCCCCGGACGGAGTTACGAGCAGTACTTC.

The table lists this clone with a few counts. J is TRBJ1-5 and V is TRBV29-1; D call uncertain. In germline, CDR1 is SQVTM, CDR2 ANQGSEA. The ends were cut back, 3 bases at V and 6 bases at J, with 12 bases in the middle. This CDR3 comprises 13 residues. CDR3 in amino acids: CSVDQGFGQPQHF. CDR3 bases: TGCAGCGTTGACCAAGGGTTCGGTCAGCCCCAGCATTTT.

Turning to this clone: The same CDR3 is also encoded by other DNA sequences in this sample. The chain is built from TRBV9 and TRBJ1-5; D is unresolved. Germline V CDR1 and CDR2: SGDLS, YYNGEE. The CDR3 runs to 14 residues. V gave up 0 bases and J gave up 4 bases, with 8 bases separating them. CDR3 residues: CASSVDGSNQPQHF. The CDR3 DNA is TGTGCCAGCAGCGTAGACGGCAGTAATCAGCCCCAGCATTTT.

The chain recombines TRBV5-1 with TRBJ1-1; 8 nucleotides line up with TRBD1. V dropped 1 base and J dropped 1; count of bases not matched to a gene: 6. Germline loops: CDR1 SGHRS, CDR2 YFSETQ. The CDR3 loop spans 16 amino acids. The CDR3: CASSLPSGTGNTEAFF. The CDR3 DNA sequence: TGCGCCAGCAGCTTGCCCTCTGGGACAGGGAACACTGAAGCTTTCTTT.

This clone was recorded only once. The chain carries TRBV19 and TRBJ1-2; D is perhaps TRBD1 (6 bases). This CDR3 has 13 amino acids. The V gene lost 10 bases and the J gene lost 3 bases, with 15 bases spanning the gap. Germline assignment: CDR1 LNHDA and CDR2 SQIVND (reference sequence). The CDR3, as DNA: TGTGCCACCAAGGCAGGGGTGGACTATGGCTACACCTTC. Translation: CATKAGVDYGYTF.

This rearrangement joins TRBV18 to TRBJ1-5; D remains ambiguous. The CDR3 runs 13 residues. Germline V CDR1 and CDR2: KGHSH, LQKENI. The V end was cut by 2 bases, the J end by 7 bases, with 9 bases between. The CDR3 sequence is CASSPNPGQPQHF. The CDR3 nucleotides are TGTGCCAGCTCACCAAACCCGGGCCAGCCCCAGCATTTT.

The rearrangement links TRBV5-5 to TRBJ2-2, with D uncertain. CDR3 length: 17 residues. V was cut by 0 bases and J by 4 bases, with 16 bases left in between. Germline values: CDR1 SGHKS, CDR2 YYEKEE (reference sequence). Here the CDR3 reads CASSLAPRQASTGELFF. The DNA for the CDR3 is TGTGCCAGCAGCTTGGCCCCTAGGCAGGCGAGCACCGGGGAGCTGTTTTTT.

The chain links TRBV2 to TRBJ2-7; D ambiguous. V gave up 1 base and J gave up 3 bases, with 10 bases separating them. The V gene's germline CDR1 is SNHLY and CDR2 FYNNEI. The CDR3 consists of 14 residues. In nucleotides, the CDR3 is TGTGCCAGCAGTGAAGGACCTGTGGACTACGAGCAGTACGTC. Translated, it gives CASSEGPVDYEQYV.

The chain employs TRBV29-1 and TRBJ1-5; TRBD1 might be the D (5 bases). The CDR3 runs to 12 residues. Germline V lookup: CDR1 SQVTM, CDR2 ANQGSEA. V lost 6 bases to trimming and J lost 6 bases, with 12 bases between them. The CDR3 DNA reads as TGCAGCGTCGCGGACGGGGCTCAGCCCCAGCATTTT. It specifies CSVADGAQPQHF.

The V call is TRBV6-6, the J call TRBJ2-7; 8 nucleotides line up with TRBD1. V lost 5 bases to trimming and J lost 2 bases; unmatched junction nucleotides: 8. The CDR3 length is 15 residues. From germline, CDR1 is MNHNY and CDR2 SVGAGI (reference sequence). The CDR3 DNA reads TGTGCCAGCAGTAACGGGGACAGGCCAACCTACGAGCAGTACTTC. It translates to CASSNGDRPTYEQYF.

The J gene is TRBJ1-5, the V gene TRBV7-9; D is undetermined. Germline V gene lookup returns CDR1 SEHNR and CDR2 FQNEAQ (reference sequence). CDR3 length equals 13 residues. V shed 1 base and J shed 7 bases, with 8 bases lying between them. For the CDR3, the DNA is TGTGCCAGCAGCTTAGATCGAGGCCAGCCCCAGCATTTT. This encodes CASSLDRGQPQHF.

V gene TRBV12-3 or TRBV12-4 combines with J gene TRBJ1-2, with a possible D match to TRBD1 (6 bases). The CDR3 totals 13 residues. V was trimmed by 6 bases and J by 8 bases, leaving 16 bases between them. CDR3 amino acids: CASRSGDSRGYTF. In DNA, the CDR3 is TGTGCCAGCAGATCAGGGGATTCACGGGGCTACACCTTC.

The CDR3 bases are TGTGCCAGCAGTGAGGCTAGCGGGGGCCCGTGGGAGACCCAGTACTTC. Translation gives CASSEASGGPWETQYF. The V gene is TRBV6-1, the J gene TRBJ2-5; 10 nucleotides line up with TRBD2. Looked up from germline, CDR1 is MNHNS and CDR2 is SASEGT. V was clipped by 3 bases and J by 5 bases; unmatched bases: 9. The CDR3 runs to 16 residues.

The chain is built from TRBV20-1 and TRBJ2-5, with D unresolved. CDR1 and CDR2 (germline): DFQATT, SNEGSKA (reference sequence). With 4 bases removed from V and 5 bases from J, the gap between germline ends came to 8 bases. The CDR3 covers 11 residues. CDR3 residues: CSAKSWETQYF. Here the CDR3 DNA reads TGCAGTGCTAAGAGCTGGGAGACCCAGTACTTC.

The gene calls are TRBV28 and TRBJ1-1, with D perhaps TRBD1 (5 bases). This CDR3 region has 14 residues. Germline V gene sequence: CDR1 MDHEN, CDR2 SYDVKM. V gave up 2 bases and J gave up 6 bases, with 13 bases separating them. The CDR3 nucleotides are TGTGCCAGCAGTTTAGGGGCGGAGGCAGCTGAAGCTTTCTTT. This translates into CASSLGAEAAEAFF. Combining the CDR3 with reference TRBV28 and TRBJ1-1 gives the whole variable domain DVKVTQSSRYLVKRTGEKVFLECVQDMDHENMFWYRQDPGLGLRLIYFSYDVKMKEKGDIPEGYSVSREKKERFSLILESASTNQTSMYLCASSLGAEAAEAFFGQGTRLTVV.

The chain joins TRBV18 to TRBJ2-6; 8 nucleotides line up with TRBD1. The V segment lost 3 bases and the J segment 4 bases; nucleotides outside the gene matches: 8. The germline gives CDR1 KGHSH, CDR2 LQKENI. CDR3 length: 17 residues. In nucleotides, the CDR3 is TGTGCCAGCTCACCTTACCAGGGGGCTTCGGGGGCCAACGTCCTGACTTTC. Translation gives CASSPYQGASGANVLTF.

This clone was picked up one time. CDR3 DNA sequence: TGTGCCAGTAGGACAAGCGGGGGGGTCTACAATGAGCAGTTCTTC. It is translated as CASRTSGGVYNEQFF. The chain has TRBV19 and TRBJ2-1; 10 bases are shared with TRBD2. With V trimmed by 6 bases and J by 3 bases, 5 bases remained unmatched. Germline CDR1 is LNHDA and CDR2 is SQIVND (reference sequence). The CDR3 sequence is 15 residues long.

The chain combines TRBV18 with TRBJ2-5; no reliable D call. Germline V gene data show CDR1 as KGHSH and CDR2 as LQKENI. Trimming left V 0 bases short and J 5 bases short, with 7 bases between. The CDR3 is 13 amino acids. The CDR3 sequence is CASSPPMGETQYF. CDR3 DNA: TGTGCCAGCTCACCACCGATGGGCGAGACCCAGTACTTC.